In its sample, the clone carrying this T cell receptor (beta chain) was seen a few times. The antigen is undetermined. These data originate in a study of early T cells in non-severe SARS-CoV-2 infection. On the study more broadly: Investigators sequenced bulk RNA drawn from unsorted whole blood, and chains remained unpaired. Findings of the study overall: CD4 and private specificities were missed by VDJdb matching, which favored anti-spike CD8 responses.

The library protocol tagged individual cDNA molecules with unique molecular identifiers. MiXCR, run by TCRdb on the 5' RACE reads, gives a single entry per CDR3 protein. Of about 55,000 distinct CDR3 sequences in the sample, about 12% were seen once. The germline gives CDR1 MDHEN, CDR2 SYDVKM. This CDR3 is 17 amino acids long. The V end was cut by 5 bases, the J end by 4 bases, with 21 bases between. The V call is TRBV28, the J call TRBJ2-1; tentatively, D is TRBD2 (6 bases). Sequences were derived from whole blood, sampled at baseline. This clonotype was obtained from an adult who was a healthcare worker with PCR-confirmed SARS-CoV-2 infection or an uninfected control (not recorded which). The CDR3 region is CASSLPPGLVLYNEQFF. The CDR3 nucleotides read TGTGCCAGCAGTCTTCCCCCGGGACTCGTGCTTTACAATGAGCAGTTCTTC.